This TCR beta chain was sequenced in a study of cytotoxic CD8 clonotypes in ibrutinib-treated CLL. Overall study context: Of the patients, 10 to 12 were relapsed/refractory, roughly 15 treatment-naive and under 18 IGHV unmutated. Recorded responses included about 25 partial and 2 complete; following median about 68 months, approximately 15 stayed remitted and roughly twelve progressed.

The germline V gene has CDR1 SGHTA and CDR2 FQGTGA. This CDR3 has 14 amino acids. Losses at the gene ends were 2 bases for V and 5 bases for J; bases not matched to a gene: 3. Notes on this clone: Its antigen remains unidentified.

Sequencing was performed with immunoSEQ multiplex PCR; in TCRdb, only in-frame clones are kept and a portion is missing. Here the sample spans a few hundred thousand clones, 67% being singletons. Findings of the study overall: Clonality increased with ibrutinib response but returned toward baseline at progression.

Material: PBMCs, obtained after 36 months of ibrutinib treatment. This clonotype originated in a human donor with chronic lymphocytic leukemia. This sequence joins TRBV7-3 and TRBJ2-5; 9 bases are shared with TRBD1. The CDR3 sequence is CASSLDRGSETQYF. The CDR3 region has the DNA TGTGCCAGCAGCTTAGACAGGGGGTCCGAGACCCAGTACTTC.